A single sample is the source of the 27 T cell receptor beta chains below, sequenced in a study of graft-versus-host responses after intestinal transplantation. No antigen has been assigned to these receptors. Assay: immunoSEQ multiplex PCR; the TCRdb copy retains only in-frame clones and omits some. The table includes approximately 90,000 clones, roughly 80% detected once. Source: unstimulated CD4+ T cells sorted from spleen or lymph node cells, taken before intestinal transplant. The receptors derive from a human donor who received an intestinal transplant.

The chain employs TRBV25-1 and TRBJ1-5, with D perhaps matching TRBD1 (5 bases). This CDR3 spans 13 amino acids. The germline V and J ends were trimmed by 3 bases and 7 bases, with 10 bases remaining between them. Germline-derived CDR1 and CDR2 are MGHDK and SYGVNS. The CDR3, as DNA: TGTGCCAGCAGTGAGCCAGGGCTACAGCCCCAGCATTTT. Translated: CASSEPGLQPQHF.

As for this clone: One junction end disagrees with the germline gene, perhaps due to a read error. V usage is TRBV5-1 and J usage is TRBJ1-2; the D gene is possibly TRBD1 (5 bases). CDR3 length: 15 amino acids. Germline CDR1 is SGHRS and CDR2 is YFSETQ. The CDR3, as DNA: TGCGCCAGCAGCTTGGGACAGACGAAAACCTATGGCCACACCTTC. Its protein is CASSLGQTKTYGHTF.

This chain links TRBV6-1 with TRBJ2-2; a possible D gene is TRBD1 (5 bases). CDR1 and CDR2 from the germline V gene are MNHNS and SASEGT. This CDR3 spans 15 amino acids. The ends were cut back, 4 bases at V and 4 bases at J, with 13 bases in the middle. The CDR3 region is CASSGSKGFTGELFF. The CDR3 DNA follows: TGTGCCAGCAGTGGCTCCAAGGGGTTCACCGGGGAGCTGTTTTTT.

This chain links TRBV6-5 with TRBJ2-7, with a tentative D call TRBD2 (6 bases). The CDR3 has 12 residues. Germline V gives CDR1 MNHEY, CDR2 SVGAGI. V shed 8 bases and J shed 0 bases, with 8 bases lying between them. CDR3 residues: CASASASYEQYF. CDR3 DNA: TGTGCCAGCGCTAGCGCCTCCTACGAGCAGTACTTC.

V gene TRBV5-1 combines with J gene TRBJ1-4; D is possibly TRBD1 (5 bases). There are 16 residues in the CDR3. Trimming removed 4 bases from V and 7 bases from J, with 20 bases in between. From germline, CDR1 is SGHRS and CDR2 YFSETQ. The CDR3 protein is CASSRLGSGSGEKLFF. As DNA, the CDR3 is TGCGCCAGCAGCCGACTCGGTTCAGGGTCTGGTGAAAAACTGTTTTTT.

This clone was recorded a few times. The V and J genes are TRBV19 and TRBJ2-5; D is undetermined. Gene TRBJ2-7 matches the end of the DNA better, so the J call may be wrong. This CDR3 spans 12 amino acids. Germline loops: CDR1 LNHDA, CDR2 SQIVND (reference sequence). The CDR3 nucleotides read TGTGCCAGTAGTATGAATGACTACGAGCAGTACTTC. It encodes CASSMNDYEQYF.

The rearrangement links TRBV11-3 to TRBJ2-2; tentative D call: TRBD2 (5 bases). Trimming took 1 base from V and 6 from J, leaving 12 bases between them. In germline, CDR1 is SGHNT, CDR2 YENEEA. This CDR3 comprises 15 residues. The CDR3 DNA reads as TGTGCCAGCAGCTTAGGGCTAGCCGGGGCCGGGGAGCTGTTTTTT. As protein: CASSLGLAGAGELFF.

The CDR3 nucleotides read TGCGCCAGCAGCCTCTCGGACAGGATGTATTCACCCCTCCACTTT. Translation gives CASSLSDRMYSPLHF. V and J are TRBV5-1 and TRBJ1-6; 7 bases agree with TRBD1. V lost 4 bases, J lost 8 bases, and 9 bases stayed unmatched. The germline V gene encodes CDR1 SGHRS and CDR2 YFSETQ. CDR3 length: 15 residues.

V and J are TRBV5-5 and TRBJ1-2, with TRBD1 identical over 9 bases. Germline assignment: CDR1 SGHKS and CDR2 YYEKEE (reference sequence). The CDR3 is 15 residues long. Losses at the gene ends were 3 bases for V and 2 bases for J; bases not matched to a gene: 5. This CDR3 reads CASSYRGQGNYGYTF. As DNA, the CDR3 is TGTGCCAGCAGCTATCGAGGACAGGGGAACTATGGCTACACCTTC.

The chain joins TRBV9 to TRBJ1-3; tentative D call: TRBD1 (6 bases). The CDR3 is made up of 17 amino acids. The germline CDR1 and CDR2 sequences are SGDLS and YYNGEE. Trimming took off 0 bases at V and 2 bases at J, with 15 bases between the two ends. The CDR3 reads CASSVGTVPSPGNTIYF. In nucleotides, the CDR3 is TGTGCCAGCAGCGTAGGGACAGTGCCGTCCCCTGGAAACACCATATATTTT.

This chain links TRBV6-5 with TRBJ1-3, with 7 bases aligning to TRBD1. V was pared by 2 bases and J by 1 base, with 2 bases of the junction left unmatched. Germline-derived CDR1 and CDR2 are MNHEY and SVGAGI. The CDR3 is 15 residues long. The DNA of the CDR3 is TGTGCCAGCAGTTACGGGGGACAGTCTGGAAACACCATATATTTT. This translates into CASSYGGQSGNTIYF.

This rearrangement joins TRBV21-1 to TRBJ1-1; the tabulated D call, TRBD1, remains unverified against the DNA. TRBV21-1 is classified as a pseudogene. There are 18 residues in the CDR3. In nucleotides, the CDR3 is TGTGCCAGCAGCAAAGTAGACACCACCTTAGTCATGAACACTGAAGCTTTCTTT. Translated: CASSKVDTTLVMNTEAFF.

J is TRBJ1-5 and V is TRBV9, with unresolved D. Germline V gene sequence: CDR1 SGDLS, CDR2 YYNGEE. Trimming took 3 bases from V and 4 from J, leaving 8 bases between them. The CDR3 loop spans 13 amino acids. CDR3 in amino acids: CASSAEGNQPQHF. The CDR3 nucleotides are TGTGCCAGCAGCGCCGAGGGTAATCAGCCCCAGCATTTT.

The chain combines TRBV28 with TRBJ2-7; D may be TRBD1 (5 bases). Trimming cost V 3 bases and J 1 base, with 16 bases left between them. The V gene's germline CDR1 is MDHEN and CDR2 SYDVKM. The CDR3 has 16 amino acids. The DNA for the CDR3 is TGTGCCAGCAGTTTGGCGACCAGGGAAATATCCTACGAGCAGTACTTC. It is translated as CASSLATREISYEQYF.

This rearrangement joins TRBV30 to TRBJ1-2, with D possibly TRBD1 on 5 matching bases. From germline, CDR1 is GTSNPN and CDR2 SVGIG (reference sequence). This CDR3 has 14 amino acids. Trimming cost V 0 bases and J 6 bases, with 14 bases left between them. The CDR3 sequence is CAWSVRRAGNGYTF. The CDR3 DNA reads TGTGCCTGGAGTGTACGTAGGGCAGGGAATGGCTACACCTTC.

The rearrangement uses TRBV6-1 and TRBJ1-6; TRBD1 matches 10 bases. With 8 bases clipped from V and 10 bases from J, the junction kept 8 bases outside the gene matches. CDR1 is MNHNS, CDR2 SASEGT, per germline. This CDR3 region has 14 residues. DNA of the CDR3: TGTGCCAGCGGGCTGACAGGGGGCAGCTCACCCCTCCACTTT. Translated, it gives CASGLTGGSSPLHF.

V and J are TRBV28 and TRBJ1-3; D might be TRBD1 (5 bases). Trimming removed 6 bases from V and 7 bases from J, with 13 bases in between. The CDR3 loop spans 13 amino acids. Germline loops: CDR1 MDHEN, CDR2 SYDVKM. The CDR3 nucleotides are TGTGCCAGCAGGGGGCAGGGAAGGAACACCATATATTTT. Its translation: CASRGQGRNTIYF. The full variable domain, its missing parts supplied by reference TRBV28 and TRBJ1-3, is DVKVTQSSRYLVKRTGEKVFLECVQDMDHENMFWYRQDPGLGLRLIYFSYDVKMKEKGDIPEGYSVSREKKERFSLILESASTNQTSMYLCASRGQGRNTIYFGEGSWLTVV.

CDR3 residues: CASSVWPTSGSFLTYNEQFF. The CDR3 coding sequence is TGTGCCAGCAGCGTTTGGCCGACTAGCGGGAGTTTCCTTACCTACAATGAGCAGTTCTTC. J is TRBJ2-1 and V is TRBV9; 12 positions match TRBD2. The junction had 14 bases not matched to a gene; V was cut back by 2 bases and J by 2 bases. The CDR3 runs 20 residues. From germline, CDR1 is SGDLS and CDR2 YYNGEE.

The CDR3 protein is CASSWGLAAVGTQYF. The CDR3 DNA is TGTGCCAGCAGCTGGGGACTAGCGGCCGTGGGGACCCAGTACTTC. The chain has TRBV7-6 and TRBJ2-5, with 11 bases fitting TRBD2. Germline CDR1 SGHVS, CDR2 FNYEAQ. The length of the CDR3 is 15 residues. V dropped 4 bases and J dropped 7; count of bases not matched to a gene: 8.

This clone was seen only a few times. J is TRBJ2-5 and V is TRBV19; 9 bases agree with TRBD2. The CDR3 totals 15 residues. Germline values: CDR1 LNHDA, CDR2 SQIVND (reference sequence). V shed 3 bases, J shed 5 bases, and the junction held 7 bases outside the gene matches. DNA for the CDR3: TGTGCCAGTAGTATGTCAGCGGGGGGCGAGGAGACCCAGTACTTC. Protein product: CASSMSAGGEETQYF.

This chain uses TRBV11-2 with TRBJ2-7, with D hard to call. Per germline, CDR1 SGHAT and CDR2 FQNNGV. The V and J ends lost 7 bases and 1 base respectively, with 17 bases between them. CDR3 size: 15 residues. For the CDR3, the DNA is TGTGCCAGCATCCCAGGATTTGGCATTTCCTACGAGCAGTACTTC. It translates to CASIPGFGISYEQYF.

This clone was detected once. This chain uses TRBV7-2 with TRBJ2-5; the D gene is possibly TRBD1 (6 bases). Looked up from germline, CDR1 is SGHTA and CDR2 is FQGNSA. Deletions cut 5 bases from V and 2 bases from J, with 12 bases between. This CDR3 is built from 14 residues. In DNA form, the CDR3 reads TGTGCCAGCAGCCCGAGGACAGTTCAAGAGACCCAGTACTTC. It specifies CASSPRTVQETQYF.

The rearrangement links TRBV5-1 to TRBJ2-7, with D perhaps TRBD1 (5 bases). V lost 0 bases, J lost 2 bases, and 12 bases lay in between. The CDR3 runs 15 residues. CDR1 and CDR2 (germline): SGHRS, YFSETQ. The CDR3 DNA is TGCGCCAGCAGCTTGGCCCAGGACATCCCCTACGAGCAGTACTTC. Residues: CASSLAQDIPYEQYF.

The chain links TRBV5-4 to TRBJ2-3; 9 nucleotides line up with TRBD2. After removal of 2 bases from V and 3 bases from J, the junction contained 7 bases not matched to a gene. Germline values: CDR1 SGHNT, CDR2 YYREEE (reference sequence). The CDR3 has 16 residues. The CDR3 DNA is TGTGCCAGCAGCTTTATTAGCGGGAGCGGGACAGATACGCAGTATTTT. Amino acid sequence: CASSFISGSGTDTQYF. The full variable domain, with the rest looked up from reference TRBV5-4 and TRBJ2-3, is ETGVTQSPTHLIKTRGQQVTLRCSSQSGHNTVSWYQQALGQGPQFIFQYYREEENGRGNFPPRFSGLQFPNYSSELNVNALELDDSALYLCASSFISGSGTDTQYFGPGTRLTVL.

The gene calls are TRBV11-3 and TRBJ2-1; 11 bases line up with TRBD2. Germline CDR1 reads SGHNT; CDR2 reads YENEEA. The CDR3 is made up of 15 amino acids. Losses at the gene ends were 4 bases for V and 9 bases for J; bases not matched to a gene: 8. The CDR3 protein is CASSSLAGARGEQFF. DNA for the CDR3: TGTGCCAGCAGCTCACTAGCGGGGGCCCGGGGTGAGCAGTTCTTC.

A single count supports this clone. The genes are TRBV2 and TRBJ2-7; TRBD2 aligns across 12 bases. The CDR3 is 15 residues long. The V gene's germline CDR1 is SNHLY and CDR2 FYNNEI. V was pared by 7 bases and J by 2 bases, with 6 bases of the junction left unmatched. DNA for the CDR3: TGTGCCAGCACCCTGACTAGCGGGAGTCCCTACGAGCAGTACTTC. This codes for CASTLTSGSPYEQYF.

The V and J genes are TRBV9 and TRBJ2-1; TRBD2 aligns across 10 bases. The CDR3 is 16 residues long. The J segment lost 4 bases and the V segment lost 5 bases, leaving 9 bases of the junction unmatched. CDR1 and CDR2 from the germline V gene are SGDLS and YYNGEE. The CDR3: CASSPAGTSAYNEQFF. The CDR3, as DNA: TGTGCCAGCAGTCCAGCCGGGACTAGCGCATACAATGAGCAGTTCTTC.